This entry lists 19 T cell receptor beta chains sequenced from one sample in a study of T-cell reconstitution after alpha-beta-depleted transplantation in children. Construction of the TCRbeta library involved unique molecular identifiers. TCRdb re-derived calls from the PCR reads in MiXCR, one entry per CDR3 protein. The sample holds approximately 350,000 distinct CDR3 sequences, around a tenth seen once. This sample comprised PBMCs from the stem cell graft donor, obtained from the stem cell graft. All receptors derive from a human donor who donated a stem cell graft to a child with acute lymphoblastic leukemia.

Many counts were recorded for this clonotype. A single base separates this from a much larger clone, so it may be a read error. The chain is built from TRBV12-3 or TRBV12-4 and TRBJ2-3, with D uncertain. CDR3 length equals 12 residues. Trimming stripped 5 bases from V and 1 base from J, with 4 bases between. This CDR3 is CASSRGTDTQYF. The CDR3 DNA is TGTGCCAGCAGTCGGGGCACAGATACGCAGTATTTT.

This clonotype has a count of ten or more. V gene TRBV20-1 combines with J gene TRBJ2-7; D gene uncertain. V lost 6 bases, J lost 0 bases, and 6 bases lay in between. CDR1 is DFQATT, CDR2 SNEGSKA, per germline (reference sequence). This CDR3 is 11 amino acids long. The CDR3 DNA reads as TGCAGTGCCACCAGCTCCTACGAGCAGTACTTC. Protein sequence: CSATSSYEQYF.

The chain uses TRBV4-2 and TRBJ2-7; D is perhaps TRBD1 or TRBD2 (5 bases each). The CDR3 has 15 amino acids. V gave up 1 base and J gave up 2 bases, with 12 bases separating them. The germline CDR1 and CDR2 sequences are LGHNA and YNFKEQ. The CDR3 DNA is TGTGCCAGCAGCCAAGTCTGGGACGGTACCTACGAGCAGTACTTC. It is translated as CASSQVWDGTYEQYF.

This clonotype appeared many times. This rearrangement joins TRBV29-1 to TRBJ2-7; possible D gene TRBD1, 6 bases. Trimming pared 4 bases from V and 7 bases from J, leaving 11 bases between. Germline V gene data show CDR1 as SQVTM and CDR2 as ANQGSEA. The CDR3 loop spans 11 amino acids. The CDR3 loop is CSVGRQGEQYF. CDR3 in DNA: TGCAGCGTTGGAAGGCAGGGGGAGCAGTACTTC.

This clonotype was observed a few times. The chain recombines TRBV7-9 with TRBJ2-7; 7 positions agree with TRBD1. Losses at the gene ends were 3 bases for V and 2 bases for J; bases not matched to a gene: 7. The CDR3 is made up of 15 amino acids. Germline V lookup: CDR1 SEHNR, CDR2 FQNEAQ (reference sequence). DNA for the CDR3: TGTGCCAGCAGCTTGGGACAGAAGAGACCCTACGAGCAGTACTTC. As protein: CASSLGQKRPYEQYF.

This clonotype has just a few counts. This chain links TRBV7-9 with TRBJ1-2, with D perhaps TRBD1 (6 bases). Looked up from germline, CDR1 is SEHNR and CDR2 is FQNEAQ (reference sequence). The CDR3 is 15 amino acids. V was cut by 3 bases and J by 4 bases, with 15 bases left in between. CDR3 region: CASSFAGGARYGYTF. The CDR3 nucleotides read TGTGCCAGCAGCTTCGCGGGGGGCGCGCGCTATGGCTACACCTTC.

In its sample, this clonotype was seen many times. The chain links TRBV7-6 to TRBJ2-5; 10 bases are shared with TRBD2. This CDR3 has 15 residues. Germline lookup yields CDR1 SGHVS and CDR2 FNYEAQ. With 5 bases clipped from V and 4 bases from J, the junction kept 7 bases outside the gene matches. The CDR3 DNA is TGTGCCAGCAGCACACTAGCGGGATTGGGAGAGACCCAGTACTTC. It specifies CASSTLAGLGETQYF. The variable domain in full, with the rest retrieved from reference TRBV7-6 and TRBJ2-5, is GAGVSQSPRYKVTKRGQDVALRCDPISGHVSLYWYRQALGQGPEFLTYFNYEAQQDKSGLPNDRFSAERPEGSISTLTIQRTEQRDSAMYRCASSTLAGLGETQYFGPGTRLLVL.

This rearrangement joins TRBV6-1 to TRBJ1-2; 8 bases map to TRBD1. Germline V gene data show CDR1 as MNHNS and CDR2 as SASEGT. The CDR3 has 14 residues. The V and J ends lost 5 bases and 4 bases, in that order; junction bases with no gene match: 6. Written as DNA, the CDR3 is TGTGCCAGCAGTCCCACAGGGGGACCCTATGGCTACACCTTC. It translates to CASSPTGGPYGYTF.

The chain is built from TRBV4-3 and TRBJ1-2; maybe TRBD1 (6 bases). V gave up 3 bases and J gave up 6 bases, with 8 bases separating them. The CDR3 loop spans 12 amino acids. Germline V CDR1 and CDR2: LGHNA, YSLEER. The CDR3, as DNA: TGCGCCAGCAGCCAGAACAGGGATGGCTACACCTTC. Encoded protein: CASSQNRDGYTF.

This clonotype was observed a few times. The chain recombines TRBV7-2 with TRBJ2-5; TRBD2 matches at 14 bases. Germline assignment: CDR1 SGHTA and CDR2 FQGNSA. This CDR3 region has 17 residues. V was clipped by 5 bases and J by 5 bases; unmatched bases: 10. CDR3 coding DNA: TGTGCCAGCAGCGTGGGGACTAGCGGGAGAGGGGGGGAGACCCAGTACTTC. Its translation: CASSVGTSGRGGETQYF. Full variable domain (remainder filled in from reference TRBV7-2 and TRBJ2-5): GAGVSQSPSNKVTEKGKDVELRCDPISGHTALYWYRQSLGQGLEFLIYFQGNSAPDKSGLPSDRFSAERTGGSVSTLTIQRTQQEDSAVYLCASSVGTSGRGGETQYFGPGTRLLVL.

This clonotype appeared a few times. The rearrangement uses TRBV7-8 and TRBJ2-5; 8 nucleotides match TRBD1. Per the germline V gene, CDR1 is SGHVS and CDR2 is FQNEAQ. CDR3 length equals 15 residues. V was clipped by 5 bases and J by 0 bases; unmatched bases: 5. CDR3 in amino acids: CASSAPGGHQETQYF. The CDR3 region has the DNA TGTGCCAGCAGCGCCCCAGGGGGCCACCAAGAGACCCAGTACTTC.

This clonotype was recorded many times. This sequence joins TRBV7-9 and TRBJ2-3, with 8 bases that match TRBD2. Germline V lookup: CDR1 SEHNR, CDR2 FQNEAQ (reference sequence). The ends lost 4 bases at V and 3 bases at J; junction bases unmatched: 15. The CDR3 runs to 18 residues. The DNA for the CDR3 is TGTGCCAGCAGCTGGCGAAGGGGGAGCGGGAGATCAACAGATACGCAGTATTTT. This gives the protein CASSWRRGSGRSTDTQYF.

This clonotype appeared a few times. The V call is TRBV3-1, the J call TRBJ2-5; 9 bases line up with TRBD2. From germline, CDR1 is LGHDT and CDR2 YNNKEL (reference sequence). The V gene end was trimmed by 1 base and the J gene end by 4 bases; junction bases not matched to a gene: 1. There are 14 residues in the CDR3. CDR3 in amino acids: CASSQALAGETQYF. CDR3 nucleotides: TGTGCCAGCAGCCAAGCACTAGCGGGAGAGACCCAGTACTTC.

This clonotype was observed a few times. The chain carries TRBV14 and TRBJ2-3; 7 positions match TRBD1. The CDR3 is made up of 12 amino acids. The V segment lost 4 bases and the J segment 9 bases; nucleotides outside the gene matches: 4. Germline V gene sequence: CDR1 SGHDN, CDR2 FVKESK. Here the CDR3 DNA reads TGTGCCAGCAGCCCACCGGGACAGACGCAGTATTTT. It translates to CASSPPGQTQYF.

This clonotype was detected ten times or more. The rearrangement uses TRBV7-2 and TRBJ2-1; no clear D gene. The V and J ends lost 1 base and 1 base respectively, with 8 bases between them. This CDR3 is 15 amino acids long. CDR1 is SGHTA and CDR2 is FQGNSA in the germline V gene. The CDR3 nucleotides read TGTGCCAGCAGCTTAGAGCGCCGATCCTACAATGAGCAGTTCTTC. Its translation is CASSLERRSYNEQFF. The variable domain in full, completed from reference TRBV7-2 and TRBJ2-1, reads GAGVSQSPSNKVTEKGKDVELRCDPISGHTALYWYRQSLGQGLEFLIYFQGNSAPDKSGLPSDRFSAERTGGSVSTLTIQRTQQEDSAVYLCASSLERRSYNEQFFGPGTRLTVL.

The V and J genes are TRBV7-6 and TRBJ2-3; D is possibly TRBD1 or TRBD2 (5 bases each). The ends were cut back, 1 base at V and 6 bases at J, with 11 bases in the middle. The CDR3 length is 14 residues. CDR1 SGHVS and CDR2 FNYEAQ come from the germline V gene. The CDR3 here is CASSLGGPLDTQYF. CDR3 coding DNA: TGTGCCAGCAGCTTAGGGGGACCCCTTGATACGCAGTATTTT.

This clonotype has ten or more counts. The J gene is TRBJ2-1, the V gene TRBV20-1, with 7 bases identical to TRBD2. V shed 0 bases and J 12 bases; nucleotides not matched to a gene: 14. CDR3 length equals 15 residues. Germline V lookup: CDR1 DFQATT, CDR2 SNEGSKA (reference sequence). The CDR3 here is CSAREPGLPNDGQFF. The CDR3 DNA reads TGCAGTGCTAGAGAGCCGGGACTACCCAATGACGGGCAGTTCTTC.

This chain uses TRBV19 with TRBJ2-5, with D possibly TRBD1 on 7 matching bases. Per germline, CDR1 LNHDA and CDR2 SQIVND (reference sequence). V shed 5 bases and J shed 0 bases, with 16 bases lying between them. CDR3 length: 16 residues. The CDR3 is CASSPWTGGDQETQYF. DNA for the CDR3: TGTGCCAGTAGTCCTTGGACAGGAGGGGACCAAGAGACCCAGTACTTC.

This chain uses TRBV7-2 with TRBJ2-3; D uncertain. The CDR3 is made up of 15 amino acids. Germline V gene sequence: CDR1 SGHTA, CDR2 FQGNSA. V shed 7 bases and J shed 2 bases, with 16 bases lying between them. The CDR3 nucleotides are TGTGCCAGCACCCTAATCGGCACACCCACAGATACGCAGTATTTT. It is translated as CASTLIGTPTDTQYF.